One sample yielded the 18 T cell receptor beta chains listed below, sequenced in a study of T-cell memory formation after mild COVID-19. Using its own MiXCR run on the 5' RACE reads, TCRdb lists one record per CDR3 protein. Seen here are some 200,000 distinct CDR3 sequences, 9.5% to 10% observed once, and the top ten hold roughly 3.5%. What was sequenced was PBMCs or a T cell subset sorted from them (not recorded which). All receptors derive from a man aged 18 to 29 who had mild COVID-19 (a few samples of this study predate the infection). Cell type and time point are not known.

There are a few counts of this clonotype. This chain uses TRBV5-1 with TRBJ1-1; a possible D gene is TRBD1 (5 bases). Germline V lookup: CDR1 SGHRS, CDR2 YFSETQ. V was trimmed by 0 bases and J by 3 bases, leaving 12 bases between them. CDR3 size: 15 residues. CDR3 residues: CASSLEGPGDTEAFF. The CDR3 coding sequence is TGCGCCAGCAGCTTGGAGGGGCCTGGGGACACTGAAGCTTTCTTT.

The table lists this clonotype with a few counts. This rearrangement joins TRBV7-8 to TRBJ2-1, with 9 positions matching TRBD2. The CDR3 runs to 13 residues. The germline V gene has CDR1 SGHVS and CDR2 FQNEAQ. Germline trimming cut 3 bases from V and 9 bases from J; bases unmatched to any gene: 3. The CDR3 bases are TGTGCCAGCAGCTTGGGGACTAGCAGTGAGCAGTTCTTC. Protein sequence: CASSLGTSSEQFF. The full variable domain, completed using reference TRBV7-8 and TRBJ2-1, is GAGVSQSPRYKVAKRGQDVALRCDPISGHVSLFWYQQALGQGPEFLTYFQNEAQLDKSGLPSDRFFAERPEGSVSTLKIQRTQQEDSAVYLCASSLGTSSEQFFGPGTRLTVL.

V usage is TRBV6-6 and J usage is TRBJ1-6, with 7 bases fitting TRBD1. The CDR3 is 14 residues long. Germline lookup yields CDR1 MNHNY and CDR2 SVGAGI (reference sequence). Germline trimming cut 9 bases from V and 7 bases from J; bases unmatched to any gene: 9. Here the CDR3 DNA reads TGTGCCAGTAGTCGGGACAGTAGAAATTCACCCCTCCACTTT. Protein product: CASSRDSRNSPLHF.

This clonotype occurred many times. The chain employs TRBV2 and TRBJ1-1, with D perhaps matching TRBD1 (5 bases). Trimming left V 4 bases short and J 5 bases short, with 11 bases between. CDR1 is SNHLY, CDR2 FYNNEI, per germline. CDR3 length: 13 amino acids. The CDR3 sequence: CASSVQAQTEAFF. Here the CDR3 DNA reads TGTGCCAGCAGTGTACAGGCCCAAACTGAAGCTTTCTTT.

CDR3 sequence (DNA): TGTGCCATCAGTGGACGGACAGCGTCGTCCTACGAGCAGTACTTC. Amino acid sequence: CAISGRTASSYEQYF. V is TRBV10-3 and J is TRBJ2-7; D might be TRBD1 (6 bases). This CDR3 region has 15 residues. Germline-derived CDR1 and CDR2 are ENHRY and SYGVKD. V gave up 4 bases and J gave up 1 base, with 14 bases separating them.

The chain has TRBV15 and TRBJ2-7, with D perhaps matching TRBD2 (6 bases). Deletions cut 8 bases from V and 3 bases from J, with 17 bases between. Germline CDR1 reads LNHNV; CDR2 reads YYDKDF (reference sequence). The CDR3 is 14 amino acids. The DNA for the CDR3 is TGTGCCACCCGAATGCGGGGTTCCAGCTACGAGCAGTACTTC. This encodes CATRMRGSSYEQYF.

This clonotype has a count of ten or more. This chain's CDR3 is CSAERGVNEQFF. The CDR3 DNA follows: TGCAGCGCTGAGAGGGGAGTCAATGAGCAGTTCTTC. J is TRBJ2-1 and V is TRBV29-1; the D call may be TRBD1 or TRBD2 (5 bases each). CDR1 is SQVTM and CDR2 is ANQGSEA in the germline V gene. The V gene lost 7 bases and the J gene lost 6 bases, with 13 bases spanning the gap. The CDR3 totals 12 residues.

The gene calls are TRBV12-3 or TRBV12-4 and TRBJ2-5; 7 bases line up with TRBD1. The V and J ends lost 1 base and 5 bases, in that order; junction bases with no gene match: 10. The CDR3 runs 16 residues. The CDR3 protein is CASSLGVRGLGETQYF. CDR3 coding DNA: TGTGCCAGCAGTTTAGGGGTCAGGGGGTTGGGTGAGACCCAGTACTTC.

A few counts support this clonotype. The chain employs TRBV9 and TRBJ1-6, with a tentative D call TRBD1 (5 bases). The CDR3 extends over 16 amino acids. Germline V gene sequence: CDR1 SGDLS, CDR2 YYNGEE. V was clipped by 4 bases and J by 1 base, with 12 bases between them. CDR3 residues: CASSPRSGSYNSPLHF. CDR3 coding DNA: TGTGCCAGCAGCCCCCGCTCAGGGTCCTATAATTCACCCCTCCACTTT.

This clonotype was observed a few times. The chain is built from TRBV19 and TRBJ1-5, with a possible D match to TRBD1 (6 bases). From germline, CDR1 is LNHDA and CDR2 SQIVND (reference sequence). There are 16 residues in the CDR3. V lost 3 bases and J lost 7, with 19 bases in between. In DNA form, the CDR3 reads TGTGCCAGTAGTATTCTCAATTTGGGGGGCGGACAGCCCCAGCATTTT. Protein product: CASSILNLGGGQPQHF.

This clonotype turned up a few times. The V gene is TRBV3-1, the J gene TRBJ2-1; 7 bases map to TRBD2. CDR3 length equals 16 residues. Germline values: CDR1 LGHDT, CDR2 YNNKEL (reference sequence). With 4 bases clipped from V and 4 bases from J, the junction kept 10 bases outside the gene matches. The CDR3 loop reads CASSPLVGGLYNEQFF. In nucleotides, the CDR3 is TGTGCCAGCAGCCCCCTCGTGGGGGGACTATACAATGAGCAGTTCTTC.

This clonotype was seen more than once but under ten times. The V call is TRBV7-2, the J call TRBJ2-7; D perhaps matches TRBD1 (5 bases). The CDR3 is 14 residues long. CDR1 is SGHTA, CDR2 FQGNSA, per germline. V was pared by 1 base and J by 9 bases, with 16 bases between. The CDR3 protein is CASSLGAGPSRQYF. DNA for the CDR3: TGTGCCAGCAGCTTAGGGGCAGGGCCCTCAAGGCAGTACTTC. The variable domain in full, with the rest retrieved from reference TRBV7-2 and TRBJ2-7, is GAGVSQSPSNKVTEKGKDVELRCDPISGHTALYWYRQSLGQGLEFLIYFQGNSAPDKSGLPSDRFSAERTGGSVSTLTIQRTQQEDSAVYLCASSLGAGPSRQYFGPGTRLTVT.

This clonotype showed up just a few times. The chain combines TRBV7-9 with TRBJ2-2; 10 nucleotides match TRBD2. This CDR3 contains 16 residues. Trimming removed 2 bases from V and 0 bases from J; junction bases left unmatched: 0. Germline-derived CDR1 and CDR2 are SEHNR and FQNEAQ (reference sequence). The CDR3 reads CASSLSGGANTGELFF. The DNA of the CDR3 is TGTGCCAGCAGCTTAAGCGGGGGGGCGAACACCGGGGAGCTGTTTTTT.

The chain carries TRBV5-5 and TRBJ1-4, with TRBD1 as a possible D gene (5 bases). Germline assignment: CDR1 SGHKS and CDR2 YYEKEE (reference sequence). The CDR3 contains 13 residues. Trimming left V 2 bases short and J 12 bases short, with 14 bases between. The CDR3 reads CASSFLRGGELFF. The CDR3 DNA is TGTGCCAGCAGCTTTCTGAGGGGAGGTGAACTGTTTTTT.

Only a few counts were recorded for this clonotype. The rearrangement joins TRBV5-1 to TRBJ2-3, with 10 bases fitting TRBD2. Germline V gives CDR1 SGHRS, CDR2 YFSETQ. Trimming removed 2 bases from V and 2 bases from J; junction bases left unmatched: 5. The CDR3 length is 16 residues. The CDR3 nucleotides are TGCGCCAGCAGCTTTGGGCTAGCGGGGGACACAGATACGCAGTATTTT. It translates to CASSFGLAGDTDTQYF.

This clonotype came up a few times. The chain links TRBV11-2 to TRBJ2-3, with D possibly matching TRBD1 (7 bases). The germline gives CDR1 SGHAT, CDR2 FQNNGV. The CDR3 is made up of 16 amino acids. V was cut by 1 base and J by 1 base, with 12 bases left in between. The CDR3 region has the DNA TGTGCCAGCAGCTTAGTCGTCAGGGGGGGCACAGATACGCAGTATTTT. This encodes CASSLVVRGGTDTQYF.

There are a few counts of this clonotype. This rearrangement joins TRBV7-3 to TRBJ2-2, with a tentative D call TRBD2 (6 bases). The CDR3 covers 13 residues. Germline V CDR1 and CDR2: SGHTA, FQGTGA. V was shortened by 5 bases and J by 5 bases, with 9 bases between the two germline ends. CDR3 in DNA: TGTGCCAGCAGCAATGCGGGGACCGGGGAGCTGTTTTTT. It encodes CASSNAGTGELFF.

As to this clonotype: Its ends do not fully match the called genes, so a read error is possible. The chain couples TRBV20-1 to TRBJ2-5, with D hard to call. CDR1 and CDR2 (germline): DFQATT, SNEGSKA (reference sequence). The CDR3 is 12 amino acids. As DNA, the CDR3 is TGCAGGGCTACCGGGCTTAGGGAGACCCAGTACTTC. It yields the protein CRATGLRETQYF.